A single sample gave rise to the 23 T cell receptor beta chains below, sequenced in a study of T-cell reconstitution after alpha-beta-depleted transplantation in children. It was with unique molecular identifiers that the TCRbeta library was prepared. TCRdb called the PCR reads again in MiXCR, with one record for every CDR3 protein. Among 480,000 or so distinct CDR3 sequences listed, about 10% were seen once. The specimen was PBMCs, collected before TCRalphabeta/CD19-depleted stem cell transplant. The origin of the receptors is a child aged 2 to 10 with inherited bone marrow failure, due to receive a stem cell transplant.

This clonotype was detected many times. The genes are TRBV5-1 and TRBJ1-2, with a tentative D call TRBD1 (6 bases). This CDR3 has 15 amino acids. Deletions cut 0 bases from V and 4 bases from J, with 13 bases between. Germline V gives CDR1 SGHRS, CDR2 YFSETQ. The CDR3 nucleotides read TGCGCCAGCAGCTTGGACGGGAGGGGGATCTATGGCTACACCTTC. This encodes CASSLDGRGIYGYTF.

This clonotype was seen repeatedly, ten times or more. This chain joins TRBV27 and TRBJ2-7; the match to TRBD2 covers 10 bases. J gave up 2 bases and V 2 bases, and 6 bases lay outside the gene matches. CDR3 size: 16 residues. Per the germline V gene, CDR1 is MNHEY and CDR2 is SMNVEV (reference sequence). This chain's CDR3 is CASSLVQAGGTYEQYF. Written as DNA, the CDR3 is TGTGCCAGCAGTTTAGTTCAAGCGGGAGGGACCTACGAGCAGTACTTC.

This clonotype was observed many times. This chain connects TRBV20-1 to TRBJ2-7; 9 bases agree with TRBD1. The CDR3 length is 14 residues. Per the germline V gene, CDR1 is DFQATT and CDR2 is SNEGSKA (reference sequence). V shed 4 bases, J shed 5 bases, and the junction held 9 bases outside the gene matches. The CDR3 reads CSATHRDRVDEQYF. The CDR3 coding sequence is TGCAGTGCTACCCACCGGGACAGGGTCGACGAGCAGTACTTC.

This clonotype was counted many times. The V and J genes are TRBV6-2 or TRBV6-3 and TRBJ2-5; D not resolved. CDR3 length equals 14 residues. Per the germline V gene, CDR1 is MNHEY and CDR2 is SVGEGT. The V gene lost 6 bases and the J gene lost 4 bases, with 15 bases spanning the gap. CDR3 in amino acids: CASSPRGVGETQYF. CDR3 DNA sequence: TGTGCCAGCAGCCCCCGCGGAGTCGGAGAGACCCAGTACTTC.

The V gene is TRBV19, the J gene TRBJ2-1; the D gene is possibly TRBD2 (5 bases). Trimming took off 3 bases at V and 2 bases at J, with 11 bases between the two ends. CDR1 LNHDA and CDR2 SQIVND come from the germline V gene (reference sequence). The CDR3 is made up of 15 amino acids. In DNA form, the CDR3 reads TGTGCCAGTAGTATCTGGGAGACGACCTACAATGAGCAGTTCTTC. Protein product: CASSIWETTYNEQFF.

This chain's CDR3 is CASSPQGFGEKLFF. The CDR3 bases are TGTGCCAGCAGCCCACAGGGGTTTGGTGAAAAACTGTTTTTT. The rearrangement joins TRBV3-1 to TRBJ1-4; 7 positions agree with TRBD1. The CDR3 spans 14 residues. J gave up 7 bases and V 4 bases, and 6 bases lay outside the gene matches. Germline values: CDR1 LGHDT, CDR2 YNNKEL (reference sequence).

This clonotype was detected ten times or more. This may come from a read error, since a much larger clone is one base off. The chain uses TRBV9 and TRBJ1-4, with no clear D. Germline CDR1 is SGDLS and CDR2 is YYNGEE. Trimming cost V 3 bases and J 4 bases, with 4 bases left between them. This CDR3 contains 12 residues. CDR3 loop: CASSDYNEKLFF. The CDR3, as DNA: TGTGCCAGCAGCGATTATAATGAAAAACTGTTTTTT.

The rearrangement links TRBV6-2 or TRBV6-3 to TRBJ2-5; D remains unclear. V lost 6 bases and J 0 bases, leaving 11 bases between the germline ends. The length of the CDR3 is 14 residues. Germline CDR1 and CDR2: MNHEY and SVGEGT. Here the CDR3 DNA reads TGTGCCAGCAGGGGTTCCCGGGACCAAGAGACCCAGTACTTC. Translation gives CASRGSRDQETQYF.

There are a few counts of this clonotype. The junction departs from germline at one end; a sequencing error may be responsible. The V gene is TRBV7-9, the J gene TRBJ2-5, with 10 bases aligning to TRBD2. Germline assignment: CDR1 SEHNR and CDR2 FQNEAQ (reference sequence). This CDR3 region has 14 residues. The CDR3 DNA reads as TGTGCCAGCAGCCTAGCGGGAGTTCAAGAGACCCAGTACTTC. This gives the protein CASSLAGVQETQYF.

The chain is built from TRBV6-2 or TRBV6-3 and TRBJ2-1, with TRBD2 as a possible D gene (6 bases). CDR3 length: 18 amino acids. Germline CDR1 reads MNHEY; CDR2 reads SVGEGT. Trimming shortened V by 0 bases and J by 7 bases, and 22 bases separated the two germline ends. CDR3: CASSYSRLDERVPNEQFF. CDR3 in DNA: TGTGCCAGCAGTTACTCCCGACTAGACGAGAGGGTTCCTAATGAGCAGTTCTTC.

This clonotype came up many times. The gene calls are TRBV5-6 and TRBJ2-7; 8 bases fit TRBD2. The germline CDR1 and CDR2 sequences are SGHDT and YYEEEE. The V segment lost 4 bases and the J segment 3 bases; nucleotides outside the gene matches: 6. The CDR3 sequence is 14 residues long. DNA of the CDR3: TGTGCCAGCAGCACTCCGGGACTAGTCTACGAGCAGTACTTC. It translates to CASSTPGLVYEQYF.

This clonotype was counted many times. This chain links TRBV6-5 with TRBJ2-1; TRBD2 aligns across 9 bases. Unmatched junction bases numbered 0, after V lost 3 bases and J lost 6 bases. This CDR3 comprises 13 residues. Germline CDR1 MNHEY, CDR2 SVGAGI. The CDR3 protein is CASSYSGSNEQFF. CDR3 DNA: TGTGCCAGCAGTTATAGCGGGAGCAATGAGCAGTTCTTC.

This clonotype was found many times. The CDR3 region is CASSAYTEQFF. CDR3 bases: TGTGCCAGCAGTGCCTACACAGAGCAGTTCTTC. The genes are TRBV6-5 and TRBJ2-1; D is ambiguous. The CDR3 is made up of 11 amino acids. V was cut by 5 bases and J by 10 bases, with 9 bases left in between. Germline values: CDR1 MNHEY, CDR2 SVGAGI.

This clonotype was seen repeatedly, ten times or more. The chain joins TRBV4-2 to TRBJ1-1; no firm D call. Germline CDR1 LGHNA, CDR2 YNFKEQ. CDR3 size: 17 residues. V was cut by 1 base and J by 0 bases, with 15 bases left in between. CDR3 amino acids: CASSQGSIETVNTEAFF. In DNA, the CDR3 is TGTGCCAGCAGCCAAGGTTCTATAGAGACGGTGAACACTGAAGCTTTCTTT.

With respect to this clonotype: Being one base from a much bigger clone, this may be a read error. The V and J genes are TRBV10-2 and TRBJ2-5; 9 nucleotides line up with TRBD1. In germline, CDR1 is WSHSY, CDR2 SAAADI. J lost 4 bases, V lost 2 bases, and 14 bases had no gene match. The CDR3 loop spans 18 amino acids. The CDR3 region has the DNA TGCGCCAGCAGTGAGCCCCGGGACAGGGATGGCGGGGGAGAGACCCAGTACTTC. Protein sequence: CASSEPRDRDGGGETQYF.

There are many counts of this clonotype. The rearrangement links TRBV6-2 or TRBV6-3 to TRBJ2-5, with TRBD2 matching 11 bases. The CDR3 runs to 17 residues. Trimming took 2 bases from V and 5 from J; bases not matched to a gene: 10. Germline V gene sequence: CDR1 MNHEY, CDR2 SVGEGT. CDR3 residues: CASSYHSGRAHGETQYF. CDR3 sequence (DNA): TGTGCCAGCAGTTACCATAGCGGGAGGGCGCATGGGGAGACCCAGTACTTC.

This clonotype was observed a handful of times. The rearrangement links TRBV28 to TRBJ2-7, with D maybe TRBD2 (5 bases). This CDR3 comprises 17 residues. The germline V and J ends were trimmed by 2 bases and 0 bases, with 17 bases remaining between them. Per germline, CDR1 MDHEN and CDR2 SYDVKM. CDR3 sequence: CASSLVLAQRPSYEQYF. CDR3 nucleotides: TGTGCCAGCAGTTTAGTACTCGCCCAGCGGCCCTCCTACGAGCAGTACTTC.

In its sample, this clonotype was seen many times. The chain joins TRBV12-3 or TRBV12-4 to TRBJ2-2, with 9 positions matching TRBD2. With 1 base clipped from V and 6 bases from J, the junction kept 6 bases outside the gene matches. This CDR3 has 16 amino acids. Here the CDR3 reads CASSLGSGRIAGELFF. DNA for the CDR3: TGTGCCAGCAGTTTAGGCAGCGGGAGGATCGCCGGGGAGCTGTTTTTT.

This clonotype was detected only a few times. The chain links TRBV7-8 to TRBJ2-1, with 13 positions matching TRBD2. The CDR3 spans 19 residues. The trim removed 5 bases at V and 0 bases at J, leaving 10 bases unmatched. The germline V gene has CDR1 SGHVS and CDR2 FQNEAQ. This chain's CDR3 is CASSHTSGRAIRSYNEQFF. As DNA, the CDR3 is TGTGCCAGCAGCCATACTAGCGGGAGGGCGATACGCTCCTACAATGAGCAGTTCTTC.

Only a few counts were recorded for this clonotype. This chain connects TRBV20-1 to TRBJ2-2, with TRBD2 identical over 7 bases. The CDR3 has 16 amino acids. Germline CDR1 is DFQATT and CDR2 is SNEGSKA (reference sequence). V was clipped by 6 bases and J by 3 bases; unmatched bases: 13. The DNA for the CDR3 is TGCAGTGCACCCAAACCGGGACTAAGCGACACCGGGGAGCTGTTTTTT. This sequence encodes CSAPKPGLSDTGELFF.

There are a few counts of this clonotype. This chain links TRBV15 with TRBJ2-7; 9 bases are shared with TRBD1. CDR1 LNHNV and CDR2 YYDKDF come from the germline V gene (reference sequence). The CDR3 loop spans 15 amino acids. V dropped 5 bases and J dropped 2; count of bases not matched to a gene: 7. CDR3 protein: CATSLRTGETYEQYF. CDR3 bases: TGTGCCACCAGCCTTCGGACAGGGGAAACCTACGAGCAGTACTTC.

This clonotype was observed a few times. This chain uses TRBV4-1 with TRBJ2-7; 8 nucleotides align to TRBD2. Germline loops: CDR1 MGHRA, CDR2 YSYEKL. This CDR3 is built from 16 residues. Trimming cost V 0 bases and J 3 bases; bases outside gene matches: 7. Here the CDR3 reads CASSQDGREGSYEQYF. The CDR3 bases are TGCGCCAGCAGCCAAGATGGTCGGGAGGGGAGCTACGAGCAGTACTTC.

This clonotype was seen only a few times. This CDR3 is CSAINGLAGGLSTDTQYF. DNA of the CDR3: TGCAGTGCAATAAACGGACTAGCGGGAGGGCTAAGCACAGATACGCAGTATTTT. V gene TRBV20-1 combines with J gene TRBJ2-3; the match to TRBD2 covers 15 bases. Unmatched junction bases numbered 10, after V lost 6 bases and J lost 0 bases. The CDR3 totals 18 residues. The germline V gene has CDR1 DFQATT and CDR2 SNEGSKA (reference sequence).